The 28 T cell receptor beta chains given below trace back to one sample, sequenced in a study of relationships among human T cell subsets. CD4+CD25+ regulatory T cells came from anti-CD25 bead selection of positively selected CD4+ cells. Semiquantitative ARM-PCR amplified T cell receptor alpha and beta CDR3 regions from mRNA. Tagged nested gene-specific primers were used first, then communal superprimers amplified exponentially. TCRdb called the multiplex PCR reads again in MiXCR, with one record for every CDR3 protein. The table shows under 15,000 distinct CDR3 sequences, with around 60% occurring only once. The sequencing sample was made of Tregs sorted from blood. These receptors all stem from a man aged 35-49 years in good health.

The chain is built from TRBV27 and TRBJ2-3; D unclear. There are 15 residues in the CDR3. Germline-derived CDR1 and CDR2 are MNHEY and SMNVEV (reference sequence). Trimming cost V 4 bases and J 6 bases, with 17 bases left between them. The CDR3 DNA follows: TGTGCCAGCAGTTCGATAAAGGGCCGTCTTGATACGCAGTATTTT. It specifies CASSSIKGRLDTQYF.

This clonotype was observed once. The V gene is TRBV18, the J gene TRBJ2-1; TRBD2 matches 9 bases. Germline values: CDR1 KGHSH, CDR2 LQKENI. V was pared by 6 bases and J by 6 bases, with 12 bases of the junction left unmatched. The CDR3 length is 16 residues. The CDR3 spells CASSPSGTSFGNEQFF. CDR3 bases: TGTGCCAGCTCGCCCTCCGGGACTAGCTTTGGCAATGAGCAGTTCTTC.

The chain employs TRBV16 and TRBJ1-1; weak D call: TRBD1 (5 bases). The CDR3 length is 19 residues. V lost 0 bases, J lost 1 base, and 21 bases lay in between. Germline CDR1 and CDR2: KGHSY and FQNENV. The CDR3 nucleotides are TGTGCCAGCAGCCAATCTCGCGTAGGCAGGGTCGGTGGGAACACTGAAGCTTTCTTT. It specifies CASSQSRVGRVGGNTEAFF.

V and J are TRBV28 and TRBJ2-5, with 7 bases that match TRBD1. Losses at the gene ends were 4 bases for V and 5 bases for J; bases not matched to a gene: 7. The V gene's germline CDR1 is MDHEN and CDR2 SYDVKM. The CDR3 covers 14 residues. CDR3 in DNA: TGTGCCAGCAGTTGGGGGACAGACCTGGAGACCCAGTACTTC. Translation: CASSWGTDLETQYF.

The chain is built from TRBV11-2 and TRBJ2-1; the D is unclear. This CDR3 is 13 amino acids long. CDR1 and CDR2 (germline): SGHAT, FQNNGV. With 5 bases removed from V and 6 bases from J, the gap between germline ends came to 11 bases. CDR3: CASSPEYFNEQFF. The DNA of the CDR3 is TGTGCCAGCAGCCCGGAGTATTTCAATGAGCAGTTCTTC.

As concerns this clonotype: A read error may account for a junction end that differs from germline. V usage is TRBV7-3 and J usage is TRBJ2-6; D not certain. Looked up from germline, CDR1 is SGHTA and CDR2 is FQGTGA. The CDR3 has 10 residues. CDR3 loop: CASRANVLTF. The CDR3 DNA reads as TGTGCCAGCAGGGCCAACGTCTTGACTTTC.

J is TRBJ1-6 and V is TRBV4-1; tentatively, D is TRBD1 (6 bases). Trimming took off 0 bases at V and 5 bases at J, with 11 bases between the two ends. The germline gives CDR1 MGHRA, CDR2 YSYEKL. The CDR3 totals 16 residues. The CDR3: CASSQDVGADNSPLHF. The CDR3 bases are TGCGCCAGCAGCCAAGATGTGGGGGCGGATAATTCACCCCTCCACTTT.

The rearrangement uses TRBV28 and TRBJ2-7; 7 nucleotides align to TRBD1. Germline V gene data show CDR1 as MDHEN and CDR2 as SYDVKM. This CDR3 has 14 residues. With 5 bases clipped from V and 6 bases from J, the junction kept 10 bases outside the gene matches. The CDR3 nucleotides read TGTGCCAGCAGTAGACAGGGAACCTTTGGCGAGCAGTACTTC. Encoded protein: CASSRQGTFGEQYF.

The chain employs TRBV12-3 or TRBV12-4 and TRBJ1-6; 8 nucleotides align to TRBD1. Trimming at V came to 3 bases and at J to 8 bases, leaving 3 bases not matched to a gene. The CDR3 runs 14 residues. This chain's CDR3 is CASSFQGADSPLHF. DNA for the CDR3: TGTGCCAGCAGTTTTCAGGGGGCGGATTCACCCCTCCACTTT.

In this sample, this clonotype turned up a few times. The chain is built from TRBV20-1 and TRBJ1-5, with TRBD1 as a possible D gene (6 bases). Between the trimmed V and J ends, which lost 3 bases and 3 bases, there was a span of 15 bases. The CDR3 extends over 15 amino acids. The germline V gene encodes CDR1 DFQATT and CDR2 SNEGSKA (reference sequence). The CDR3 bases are TGCAGTGCTAGGGTTGACAGGAGGGACAATCAGCCCCAGCATTTT. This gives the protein CSARVDRRDNQPQHF.

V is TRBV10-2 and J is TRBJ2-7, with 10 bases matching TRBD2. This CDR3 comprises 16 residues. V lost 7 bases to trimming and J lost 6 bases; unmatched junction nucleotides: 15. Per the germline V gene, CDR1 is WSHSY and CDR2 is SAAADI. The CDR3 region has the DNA TGCGCCAGCACCGACCCCCCGGGGACTAGCGCCTCCGAGCAGTACTTC. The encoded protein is CASTDPPGTSASEQYF.

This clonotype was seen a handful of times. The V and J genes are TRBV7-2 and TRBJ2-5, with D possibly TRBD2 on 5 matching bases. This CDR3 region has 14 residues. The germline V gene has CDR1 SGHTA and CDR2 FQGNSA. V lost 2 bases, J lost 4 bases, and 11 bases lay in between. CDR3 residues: CASSLSGIGETQYF. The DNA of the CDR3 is TGTGCCAGCAGCTTATCCGGGATTGGAGAGACCCAGTACTTC.

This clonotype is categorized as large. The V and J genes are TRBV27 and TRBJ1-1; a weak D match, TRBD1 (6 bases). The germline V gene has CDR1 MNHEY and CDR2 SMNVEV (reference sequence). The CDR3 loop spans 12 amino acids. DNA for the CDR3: TGTGTTTCAAGGTCGGGGGCCACTGAAGCTTTCTTT. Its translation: CVSRSGATEAFF.

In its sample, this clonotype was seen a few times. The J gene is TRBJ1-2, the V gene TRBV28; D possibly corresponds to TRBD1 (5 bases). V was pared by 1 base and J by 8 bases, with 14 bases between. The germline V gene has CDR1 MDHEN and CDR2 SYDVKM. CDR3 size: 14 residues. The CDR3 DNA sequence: TGTGCCAGCAGTTTATTGGCCAGGGCGGGAGGCTACACCTTC. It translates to CASSLLARAGGYTF.

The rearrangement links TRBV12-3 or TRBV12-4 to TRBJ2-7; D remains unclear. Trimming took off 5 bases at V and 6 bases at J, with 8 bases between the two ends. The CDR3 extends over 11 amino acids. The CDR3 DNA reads TGTGCCAGCAGTAAGAGGATCGAGCAGTACTTC. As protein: CASSKRIEQYF.

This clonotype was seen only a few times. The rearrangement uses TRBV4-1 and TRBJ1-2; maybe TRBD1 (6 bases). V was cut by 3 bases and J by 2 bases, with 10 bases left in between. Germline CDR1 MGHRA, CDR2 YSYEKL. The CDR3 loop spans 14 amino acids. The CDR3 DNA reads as TGCGCCAGCAGCCATCAGGGGAAAAACTATGGCTACACCTTC. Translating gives CASSHQGKNYGYTF.

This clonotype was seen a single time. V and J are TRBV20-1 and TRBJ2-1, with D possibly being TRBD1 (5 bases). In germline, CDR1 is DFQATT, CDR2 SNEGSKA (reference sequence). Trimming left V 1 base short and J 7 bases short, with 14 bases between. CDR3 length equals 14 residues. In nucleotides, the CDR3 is TGCAGTGCTAGAGCGGCAGGGCCTCGGAATGAGCAGTTCTTC. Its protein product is CSARAAGPRNEQFF.

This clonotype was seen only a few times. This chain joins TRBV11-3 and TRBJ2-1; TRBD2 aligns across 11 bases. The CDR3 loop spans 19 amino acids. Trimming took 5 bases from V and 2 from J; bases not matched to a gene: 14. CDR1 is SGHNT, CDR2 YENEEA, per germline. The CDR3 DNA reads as TGTGCCAGCAGCCTTGTCCCTCAGACTAGCGGGATCGCCTACAATGAGCAGTTCTTC. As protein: CASSLVPQTSGIAYNEQFF.

CDR3 DNA sequence: TGTGCCAGCAGCCAAGATTCAGGTGTTGGAACCCAGTACTTC. It is translated as CASSQDSGVGTQYF. The rearrangement uses TRBV14 and TRBJ2-5; D ambiguous. Germline CDR1 SGHDN, CDR2 FVKESK. The CDR3 totals 14 residues. V lost 0 bases and J lost 8, with 13 bases in between.

This CDR3 is CAWSVDRGQETQYF. CDR3 sequence (DNA): TGTGCCTGGAGTGTAGACAGGGGACAAGAGACCCAGTACTTC. This sequence joins TRBV30 and TRBJ2-5; 8 bases map to TRBD1. CDR1 is GTSNPN and CDR2 is SVGIG in the germline V gene (reference sequence). The CDR3 covers 14 residues. Trimming at V came to 0 bases and at J to 2 bases, leaving 2 bases not matched to a gene.

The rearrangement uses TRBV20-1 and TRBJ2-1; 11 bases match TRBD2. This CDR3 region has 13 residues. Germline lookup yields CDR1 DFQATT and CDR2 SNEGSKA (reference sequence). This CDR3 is CRVTSGGANEQFF. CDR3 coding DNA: TGCAGGGTAACTAGCGGGGGAGCCAATGAGCAGTTCTTC.

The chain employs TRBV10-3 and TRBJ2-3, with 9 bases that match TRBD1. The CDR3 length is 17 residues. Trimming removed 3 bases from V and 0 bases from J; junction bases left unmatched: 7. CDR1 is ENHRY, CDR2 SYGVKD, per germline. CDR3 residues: CAISDYGDRDSTDTQYF. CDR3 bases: TGTGCCATCAGTGATTACGGGGACAGGGATAGCACAGATACGCAGTATTTT.

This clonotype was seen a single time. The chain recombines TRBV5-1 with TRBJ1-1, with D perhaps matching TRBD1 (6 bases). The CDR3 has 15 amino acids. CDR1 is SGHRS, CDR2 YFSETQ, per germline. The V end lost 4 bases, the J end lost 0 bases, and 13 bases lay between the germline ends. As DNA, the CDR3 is TGCGCCAGCAGCCGACAGGAATCTATGAACACTGAAGCTTTCTTT. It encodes CASSRQESMNTEAFF.

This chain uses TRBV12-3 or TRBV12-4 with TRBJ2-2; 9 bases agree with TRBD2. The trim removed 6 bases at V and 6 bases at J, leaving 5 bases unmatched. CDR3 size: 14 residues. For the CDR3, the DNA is TGTGCCAGCAGGGGACTAGCTTCTGCCGGGGAGCTGTTTTTT. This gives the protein CASRGLASAGELFF.

This chain's CDR3 is CASSFTASYEQYF. The CDR3, as DNA: TGTGCCAGCAGCTTTACCGCTTCCTACGAGCAGTACTTC. This sequence joins TRBV11-2 and TRBJ2-7, with D uncertain. This CDR3 comprises 13 residues. The V and J ends lost 3 bases and 1 base respectively, with 7 bases between them. Germline-derived CDR1 and CDR2 are SGHAT and FQNNGV.

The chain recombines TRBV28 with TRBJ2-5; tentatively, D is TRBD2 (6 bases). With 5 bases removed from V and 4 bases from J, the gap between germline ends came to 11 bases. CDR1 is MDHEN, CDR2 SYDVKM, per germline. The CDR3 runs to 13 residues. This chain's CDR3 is CASSVAGRETQYF. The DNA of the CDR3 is TGTGCCAGCAGTGTGGCCGGGAGAGAGACCCAGTACTTC. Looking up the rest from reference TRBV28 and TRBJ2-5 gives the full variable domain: DVKVTQSSRYLVKRTGEKVFLECVQDMDHENMFWYRQDPGLGLRLIYFSYDVKMKEKGDIPEGYSVSREKKERFSLILESASTNQTSMYLCASSVAGRETQYFGPGTRLLVL.

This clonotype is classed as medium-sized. The DNA for the CDR3 is TGTGCCATCAGTGGGTCGGTGAACACTGAAGCTTTCTTT. Its translation: CAISGSVNTEAFF. The chain employs TRBV10-3 and TRBJ1-1; no clear D gene. The germline V and J ends were trimmed by 4 bases and 0 bases, with 6 bases remaining between them. The CDR3 sequence is 13 residues long. In germline, CDR1 is ENHRY, CDR2 SYGVKD.

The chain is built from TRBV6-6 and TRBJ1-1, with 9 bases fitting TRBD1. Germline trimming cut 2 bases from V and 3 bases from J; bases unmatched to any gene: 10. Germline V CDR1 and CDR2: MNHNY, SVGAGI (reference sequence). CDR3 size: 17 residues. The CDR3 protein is CASSYPGQGGSYTEAFF. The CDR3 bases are TGTGCCAGCAGTTACCCGGGACAGGGAGGGAGCTACACTGAAGCTTTCTTT.